This TCR beta chain was captured by sequencing in a study of long-term antiretroviral therapy in people with HIV. The germline V gene has CDR1 SGHRS and CDR2 YFSETQ. This CDR3 comprises 13 residues. V shed 4 bases and J shed 3 bases, with 9 bases lying between them. Run at survey level, the immunoSEQ assay was version v3.0. Sequencing set out to capture roughly 40,000-50,000 T-cell genomes per sample. Clones were read by immunoSEQ multiplex PCR, and TCRdb kept only the in-frame ones, dropping some. The sample has about 40,000 clones, less than 90% seen once. It was in the United States that all participants with HIV were treated. As regards this clone: Its target is unknown.

Broader study findings: Nothing was known about ART adherence, viral resistance or changes in therapy.

This specimen was unsorted PBMCs, taken 1.2 years after starting antiretroviral therapy. The rearrangement joins TRBV5-1 to TRBJ2-3; D perhaps matches TRBD1 (6 bases). The receptor was derived from a woman aged 45 to 65 with HIV. CDR3: CASSQGRTDTQYF. The CDR3 bases are TGCGCCAGCAGCCAGGGGCGGACAGATACGCAGTATTTT.